This TCR beta chain appears in the sequencing data of a study of T cell responses to AZD1222 COVID-19 vaccine. Study-level points and caveats: Spike-specific TCRs gained breadth and depth after people received two AZD1222 doses.

About this clone itself: Antigen specificity is unknown.

Method: immunoSEQ multiplex PCR; TCRdb's copy keeps in-frame clones and lacks some. The sample shows roughly 190,000 clones, more than 80% of them seen only once. The germline V gene has CDR1 DFQATT and CDR2 SNEGSKA (reference sequence). Trimming pared 3 bases from V and 7 bases from J, leaving 9 bases between. The CDR3 consists of 11 residues. Sequencing was performed on peripheral blood, taken on day 0 of AZD1222 vaccination. This clonotype was sampled from an adult in good health. V gene TRBV20-1 combines with J gene TRBJ1-2, with D possibly TRBD1 on 6 matching bases. In DNA, the CDR3 is TGCAGTGCTAGGAGGGGGTCTGGCTACACCTTC. It is translated as CSARRGSGYTF.